The rows below give T cell receptor beta chains drawn from one sample of a study of T cells after yellow fever vaccination. TCRdb reanalysed the 5' RACE reads using MiXCR and keeps one entry per CDR3 protein. This table holds about 340,000 distinct CDR3 sequences, 8.7% found once. This material consisted of PBMCs, taken on the day of the first yellow fever vaccination. The receptors were sampled from a man between 18 and 29 years old who received the YFV17D yellow fever vaccine. CDR3s include the opening cysteine and the closing phenylalanine or tryptophan. Each record gives: J gene, D gene, clone size, V gene, CDR3 protein, CDR3 DNA. The D gene is left open where the match is weak. The listing skips clone size in some rows; elsewhere it reads once, few, many or a size class.

J gene: TRBJ1-5
D gene: NA
clone size: few
V gene: TRBV5-1
CDR3 protein: CASSPLGNQPQHF
CDR3 DNA: TGCGCCAGCAGTCCACTGGGGAACCAGCCCCAGCATTTT

J gene: TRBJ1-2
D gene: NA
clone size: few
V gene: TRBV19
CDR3 protein: CASSIQANGPGGYTF
CDR3 DNA: TGTGCCAGTAGTATTCAGGCTAATGGTCCGGGCGGCTACACCTTC

J gene: TRBJ2-1
D gene: TRBD2
clone size: NA
V gene: TRBV5-4
CDR3 protein: CASRGGLAQYNEQFF
CDR3 DNA: TGTGCCAGCAGAGGGGGACTAGCGCAATACAATGAGCAGTTCTTC

J gene: TRBJ2-7
D gene: TRBD2
clone size: many
V gene: TRBV20-1
CDR3 protein: CSARDLFASGGIYEQYF
CDR3 DNA: TGCAGTGCTAGAGATCTCTTTGCTAGCGGGGGAATCTACGAGCAGTACTTC

J gene: TRBJ2-1
D gene: TRBD2
clone size: few
V gene: TRBV7-2
CDR3 protein: CASSLALAGGYEQFF
CDR3 DNA: TGTGCCAGCAGCTTAGCGCTAGCGGGGGGCTATGAGCAGTTCTTC

J gene: TRBJ2-1
D gene: NA
clone size: few
V gene: TRBV6-2/TRBV6-3
CDR3 protein: CASSYRQVSYNEQFF
CDR3 DNA: TGTGCCAGCAGTTACCGACAAGTCTCCTACAATGAGCAGTTCTTC

J gene: TRBJ2-1
D gene: TRBD2
clone size: few
V gene: TRBV12-3/TRBV12-4
CDR3 protein: CASSLAGGERNEQFF
CDR3 DNA: TGTGCCAGCAGCTTAGCGGGGGGCGAGAGAAATGAGCAGTTCTTC

J gene: TRBJ2-2
D gene: NA
clone size: NA
V gene: TRBV5-1
CDR3 protein: CASSGGLGGTGELFF
CDR3 DNA: TGCGCCAGCAGCGGTGGACTAGGGGGAACCGGGGAGCTGTTTTTT

J gene: TRBJ1-3
D gene: NA
clone size: NA
V gene: TRBV7-6
CDR3 protein: CASSSWKGYSGNTIYF
CDR3 DNA: TGTGCCAGCAGCTCCTGGAAAGGATACTCTGGAAACACCATATATTTT

J gene: TRBJ1-1
D gene: NA
clone size: NA
V gene: TRBV7-2
CDR3 protein: CASSLALWAGVGNEAFF
CDR3 DNA: TGTGCCAGCAGCTTAGCGCTCTGGGCAGGGGTGGGAAATGAAGCTTTCTTT

J gene: TRBJ2-3
D gene: NA
clone size: few
V gene: TRBV11-2
CDR3 protein: CATKRGGEGSQYF
CDR3 DNA: TGTGCCACCAAGAGGGGCGGAGAAGGATCGCAGTATTTT

J gene: TRBJ2-3
D gene: NA
clone size: NA
V gene: TRBV18
CDR3 protein: CASSPPEYDTQYF
CDR3 DNA: TGTGCCAGCTCACCACCGGAGTACGATACGCAGTATTTT

J gene: TRBJ1-4
D gene: NA
clone size: many
V gene: TRBV14
CDR3 protein: CASSSRRDVNEKLFF
CDR3 DNA: TGTGCCAGCAGCTCGCGCAGGGATGTGAATGAAAAACTGTTTTTT

J gene: TRBJ1-2
D gene: NA
clone size: NA
V gene: TRBV6-1
CDR3 protein: CASIRRDKTYGYTF
CDR3 DNA: TGTGCCAGCATCCGCCGCGACAAGACCTATGGCTACACCTTC

J gene: TRBJ1-2
D gene: NA
clone size: few
V gene: TRBV12-3/TRBV12-4
CDR3 protein: CASSRPGTYNYGYTF
CDR3 DNA: TGTGCCAGCAGCCGTCCCGGGACGTATAACTATGGCTACACCTTC

J gene: TRBJ2-2
D gene: NA
clone size: many
V gene: TRBV5-1
CDR3 protein: CASSLGNTGELFF
CDR3 DNA: TGCGCCAGCAGCTTAGGAAACACCGGGGAGCTGTTTTTT

J gene: TRBJ1-1
D gene: NA
clone size: many
V gene: TRBV18
CDR3 protein: CASSPGNTEAFF
CDR3 DNA: TGTGCCAGCTCACCAGGGAACACTGAAGCTTTCTTT

J gene: TRBJ2-2
D gene: NA
clone size: NA
V gene: TRBV20-1
CDR3 protein: CSAPSLSGFTGELFF
CDR3 DNA: TGCAGTGCTCCCTCCCTCTCGGGCTTTACCGGGGAGCTGTTTTTT

J gene: TRBJ1-1
D gene: TRBD1
clone size: NA
V gene: TRBV4-2
CDR3 protein: CASSQGQGYTEAFF
CDR3 DNA: TGTGCCAGCAGCCAAGGACAGGGGTACACTGAAGCTTTCTTT

J gene: TRBJ2-3
D gene: NA
clone size: many
V gene: TRBV11-2
CDR3 protein: CASTWALDTQYF
CDR3 DNA: TGTGCCAGCACATGGGCCTTGGATACGCAGTATTTT

J gene: TRBJ2-1
D gene: TRBD2
clone size: few
V gene: TRBV27
CDR3 protein: CASSLLLAGGPLHEQFF
CDR3 DNA: TGTGCCAGCAGTTTACTTCTCGCGGGGGGGCCGTTGCATGAGCAGTTCTTC

J gene: TRBJ2-2
D gene: NA
clone size: few
V gene: TRBV5-1
CDR3 protein: CASSLLGSGELFF
CDR3 DNA: TGCGCCAGCAGCTTGCTTGGGAGCGGGGAGCTGTTTTTT

J gene: TRBJ1-2
D gene: TRBD1
clone size: many
V gene: TRBV10-3
CDR3 protein: CAISEPPGQDNYGYTF
CDR3 DNA: TGTGCCATCAGTGAGCCTCCGGGACAGGACAACTATGGCTACACCTTC

J gene: TRBJ2-1
D gene: TRBD1
clone size: NA
V gene: TRBV5-1
CDR3 protein: CASSLQGYGDNEQFF
CDR3 DNA: TGCGCCAGCAGCTTACAGGGGTACGGAGACAATGAGCAGTTCTTC

J gene: TRBJ1-2
D gene: NA
clone size: few
V gene: TRBV6-2/TRBV6-3
CDR3 protein: CASSNAGYGYTF
CDR3 DNA: TGTGCCAGCAGTAACGCAGGGTATGGCTACACCTTC

J gene: TRBJ1-4
D gene: TRBD1
clone size: many
V gene: TRBV4-2
CDR3 protein: CASSPYRDRQEKLFF
CDR3 DNA: TGTGCCAGCAGCCCTTACCGGGACAGGCAGGAAAAACTGTTTTTT

J gene: TRBJ2-2
D gene: NA
clone size: NA
V gene: TRBV12-3/TRBV12-4
CDR3 protein: CASSIEGGASGELFF
CDR3 DNA: TGTGCCAGCAGTATTGAAGGGGGGGCCTCCGGGGAGCTGTTTTTT

J gene: TRBJ1-1
D gene: NA
clone size: few
V gene: TRBV11-1
CDR3 protein: CASSLWVLGLGAGNTEAFF
CDR3 DNA: TGTGCCAGCAGCTTATGGGTCCTAGGTCTGGGAGCAGGGAACACTGAAGCTTTCTTT

J gene: TRBJ1-2
D gene: TRBD1
clone size: NA
V gene: TRBV6-1
CDR3 protein: CASNRQGSGYTF
CDR3 DNA: TGTGCCAGCAACCGACAGGGGAGTGGCTACACCTTC

J gene: TRBJ1-3
D gene: TRBD1
clone size: few
V gene: TRBV4-2
CDR3 protein: CASSQGRGPGNTIYF
CDR3 DNA: TGTGCCAGCAGCCAAGGAAGGGGGCCTGGAAACACCATATATTTT

J gene: TRBJ2-7
D gene: NA
clone size: many
V gene: TRBV24-1
CDR3 protein: CATSEGYNTEQYF
CDR3 DNA: TGTGCCACCAGTGAGGGATATAACACCGAGCAGTACTTC